Listed below are T cell receptor beta chains from one sample, sequenced in a study of CD8 T cells in ankylosing spondylitis. Each CDR3 protein is one row after TCRdb ran MiXCR on the 5' RACE reads. The data contain 330,000 or so distinct CDR3 sequences, roughly 8% of them singletons. The sequenced sample was blood, either unsorted or a sorted T cell fraction (not recorded which). These receptors were taken from a male donor with ankylosing spondylitis. Each CDR3 is given without its conserved first and last residue.

TRBV29-1 | SVGTEGTYEQY
TRBV15 | ATSRETGYNEQF
TRBV15 | ATSRTGLAARNEQY
TRBV5-6 | ASSFDGNTEAF
TRBV7-9 | ASSLEGTPNQPQH
TRBV10-3 | AISENLPRYEQY
TRBV28 | ASSPPLLGDVQY
TRBV5-6 | ASSFLQGIGGELF
TRBV24-1 | ATSDLYRDHSYNEQF
TRBV12-3/TRBV12-4 | ASSLLHLEQY
TRBV20-1 | SARDLTNEQF
TRBV11-2 | ASRRGIVETQY
TRBV28 | ASRNRGADTQY
TRBV29-1 | SVEVQGLNTGELF
TRBV6-1 | ASSETGPGSGTQY
TRBV20-1 | SARVSVDETQY